The 19 T cell receptor beta chains below come from one sample, sequenced in a study of T-cell reconstitution after alpha-beta-depleted transplantation in children. Construction of the TCRbeta library involved unique molecular identifiers. TCRdb re-called the PCR reads with MiXCR, one entry per CDR3 protein. The sample contains 90,000 to 100,000 distinct CDR3 sequences, around 22% of which appear only once. The starting material was PBMCs, obtained before TCRalphabeta/CD19-depleted stem cell transplant. These receptors originate from a boy aged 2-15 years with acute lymphoblastic leukemia, due to receive a stem cell transplant.

The chain uses TRBV5-6 and TRBJ2-1; 10 bases line up with TRBD2. Germline V gives CDR1 SGHDT, CDR2 YYEEEE. J lost 4 bases, V lost 2 bases, and 9 bases had no gene match. The CDR3 has 17 amino acids. CDR3 nucleotides: TGTGCCAGCAGCTTATTGTCTAGCGGGAGTGGGTACAATGAGCAGTTCTTC. Protein sequence: CASSLLSSGSGYNEQFF.

With respect to this clonotype: A much larger clone differs by one base, so this may be a read error. CDR3 nucleotides: TGCAGCGCCACCACAGGGTACGCCTACGAGCAGTACTTC. Its protein product is CSATTGYAYEQYF. The rearrangement uses TRBV29-1 and TRBJ2-7; D is perhaps TRBD1 (6 bases). CDR3 size: 13 residues. Germline CDR1 and CDR2: SQVTM and ANQGSEA. Trimming removed 7 bases from V and 2 bases from J, with 15 bases in between.

This clonotype was seen more than once but under ten times. V gene TRBV10-3 combines with J gene TRBJ2-7, with TRBD1 identical over 9 bases. This CDR3 spans 14 amino acids. In germline, CDR1 is ENHRY, CDR2 SYGVKD. V lost 11 bases to trimming and J lost 3 bases; unmatched junction nucleotides: 11. CDR3 nucleotides: TGTGCCGTAAGTCCGGGACAGGGAAACTACGAGCAGTACTTC. Amino acids: CAVSPGQGNYEQYF.

The chain joins TRBV28 to TRBJ2-2; unclear D gene. In germline, CDR1 is MDHEN, CDR2 SYDVKM. This CDR3 is built from 13 residues. Trimming shortened V by 6 bases and J by 0 bases, and 5 bases separated the two germline ends. The DNA of the CDR3 is TGTGCCAGCAGAAAATCGAACACCGGGGAGCTGTTTTTT. Translation gives CASRKSNTGELFF. The complete variable domain, with remaining parts taken from reference TRBV28 and TRBJ2-2, reads DVKVTQSSRYLVKRTGEKVFLECVQDMDHENMFWYRQDPGLGLRLIYFSYDVKMKEKGDIPEGYSVSREKKERFSLILESASTNQTSMYLCASRKSNTGELFFGEGSRLTVL.

In its sample, this clonotype was seen a few times. V usage is TRBV28 and J usage is TRBJ2-5, with a weak D call TRBD2 (6 bases). The CDR3 totals 16 residues. Germline lookup yields CDR1 MDHEN and CDR2 SYDVKM. The ends were cut back, 2 bases at V and 5 bases at J, with 18 bases in the middle. CDR3 coding DNA: TGTGCCAGCAGTTTAGGAGGGAATCATCTCCCCGAGACCCAGTACTTC. Encoded protein: CASSLGGNHLPETQYF.

This clonotype came up a few times. The chain has TRBV11-2 and TRBJ2-7; TRBD2 matches 8 bases. Germline CDR1 is SGHAT and CDR2 is FQNNGV. This CDR3 comprises 11 residues. After removal of 8 bases from V and 5 bases from J, the junction contained 2 bases not matched to a gene. As DNA, the CDR3 is TGTGCCAGCGCGGGGGGTGACGAGCAGTACTTC. It is translated as CASAGGDEQYF.

The rearrangement uses TRBV24-1 and TRBJ2-1; a possible D gene is TRBD2 (6 bases). Germline loops: CDR1 KGHDR, CDR2 SFDVKD. The V gene lost 1 base and the J gene lost 7 bases, with 16 bases spanning the gap. There are 16 residues in the CDR3. In DNA form, the CDR3 reads TGTGCCACCAGTGATTTAGTCGGAGGGGCCCAGAATGAGCAGTTCTTC. Amino acid sequence: CATSDLVGGAQNEQFF.

This clonotype was counted many times. The chain links TRBV20-1 to TRBJ1-1, with D unresolved. The CDR3 totals 15 residues. V was shortened by 3 bases and J by 0 bases, with 14 bases between the two germline ends. Germline values: CDR1 DFQATT, CDR2 SNEGSKA (reference sequence). Written as DNA, the CDR3 is TGCAGTGCTAGGGTCTTCTTGGAGCTGAACACTGAAGCTTTCTTT. Protein sequence: CSARVFLELNTEAFF.

In regard to this clonotype: An end of the junction differs from the germline gene, which may be a read error. J is TRBJ2-3 and V is TRBV12-3 or TRBV12-4, with D possibly TRBD2 on 5 matching bases. The CDR3 is made up of 17 amino acids. CDR3 bases: TGTGCCTGCAGTTTCAAGACGGAGCGGAGGTTCACAGATACGCAGTATTTT. Its translation is CACSFKTERRFTDTQYF.

The chain combines TRBV20-1 with TRBJ2-1, with 7 bases matching TRBD2. V lost 3 bases, J lost 9 bases, and 17 bases stayed unmatched. The CDR3 consists of 16 residues. Germline CDR1 DFQATT, CDR2 SNEGSKA (reference sequence). As DNA, the CDR3 is TGCAGTGCTAGGAGCCTAGCGGAGGGCCCCTCGGGTGAGCAGTTCTTC. Its translation is CSARSLAEGPSGEQFF.

This chain connects TRBV28 to TRBJ1-2, with TRBD1 matching 7 bases. The CDR3 covers 15 residues. V was clipped by 5 bases and J by 6 bases; unmatched bases: 12. Germline values: CDR1 MDHEN, CDR2 SYDVKM. CDR3 nucleotide sequence: TGTGCCAGCAGTGTCCACCAGACAGGGAGGAATGGCTACACCTTC. Amino acid sequence: CASSVHQTGRNGYTF.

This clonotype has just one count. The rearrangement joins TRBV6-5 to TRBJ2-5; D remains unclear. The CDR3 loop spans 14 amino acids. CDR1 is MNHEY and CDR2 is SVGAGI in the germline V gene. The V gene lost 2 bases and the J gene lost 6 bases, with 13 bases spanning the gap. This chain's CDR3 is CASSYGPGRKTQYF. For the CDR3, the DNA is TGTGCCAGCAGTTACGGACCGGGCCGAAAGACCCAGTACTTC.

In this sample, this clonotype turned up many times. This chain uses TRBV5-1 with TRBJ2-1; no clear D. CDR3 length: 15 amino acids. V gave up 3 bases and J gave up 0 bases, with 10 bases separating them. Per the germline V gene, CDR1 is SGHRS and CDR2 is YFSETQ. This CDR3 reads CASSWESVSYNEQFF. The CDR3 coding sequence is TGCGCCAGCAGCTGGGAATCCGTCTCCTACAATGAGCAGTTCTTC.

This clonotype is judged medium-sized. The chain combines TRBV5-5 with TRBJ2-3; D is possibly TRBD1 or TRBD2 (6 bases each). The CDR3 covers 14 residues. The V end lost 0 bases, the J end lost 6 bases, and 11 bases lay between the germline ends. Germline-derived CDR1 and CDR2 are SGHKS and YYEKEE (reference sequence). The CDR3 loop reads CASSLEWGADTQYF. As DNA, the CDR3 is TGTGCCAGCAGCTTGGAGTGGGGGGCGGATACGCAGTATTTT.

The chain joins TRBV7-6 to TRBJ2-5; D remains ambiguous. The CDR3 consists of 15 residues. V lost 5 bases to trimming and J lost 5 bases, with 18 bases between them. Per germline, CDR1 SGHVS and CDR2 FNYEAQ. The CDR3 loop is CASSKNQAPVETQYF. As DNA, the CDR3 is TGTGCCAGCAGCAAGAACCAAGCTCCGGTGGAGACCCAGTACTTC. The whole variable domain, filled in from reference TRBV7-6 and TRBJ2-5, reads GAGVSQSPRYKVTKRGQDVALRCDPISGHVSLYWYRQALGQGPEFLTYFNYEAQQDKSGLPNDRFSAERPEGSISTLTIQRTEQRDSAMYRCASSKNQAPVETQYFGPGTRLLVL.

This clonotype was counted ten times or more. The V call is TRBV7-2, the J call TRBJ2-7, with D perhaps TRBD2 (5 bases). This CDR3 region has 15 residues. Germline assignment: CDR1 SGHTA and CDR2 FQGNSA. Trimming cost V 10 bases and J 3 bases, with 22 bases left between them. The CDR3 loop is CAIDKSVSANYEQYF. The CDR3 coding sequence is TGTGCCATCGACAAGTCGGTTAGCGCCAACTACGAGCAGTACTTC.

V usage is TRBV7-9 and J usage is TRBJ2-5; D may be TRBD2 (6 bases). The germline V and J ends were trimmed by 1 base and 1 base, with 13 bases remaining between them. The CDR3 has 16 amino acids. Germline assignment: CDR1 SEHNR and CDR2 FQNEAQ (reference sequence). Written as DNA, the CDR3 is TGTGCCAGCAGCTTAGGCCTTGGGACTTCCCAAGAGACCCAGTACTTC. This codes for CASSLGLGTSQETQYF.

The gene calls are TRBV7-9 and TRBJ1-6; D possibly corresponds to TRBD1 (5 bases). Deletions cut 6 bases from V and 5 bases from J, with 11 bases between. Germline V gives CDR1 SEHNR, CDR2 FQNEAQ (reference sequence). CDR3 length equals 14 residues. The CDR3 DNA reads TGTGCCAGCAGGGCCGGGACTGATAATTCACCCCTCCACTTT. It codes for CASRAGTDNSPLHF.

The chain combines TRBV7-2 with TRBJ1-2; possibly TRBD1 for D (5 bases). V was trimmed by 5 bases and J by 3 bases, leaving 16 bases between them. Germline V gene data show CDR1 as SGHTA and CDR2 as FQGNSA. This CDR3 contains 15 residues. The CDR3 DNA reads as TGTGCCAGCAGCCCTAGACAGAGGTCCGACTATGGCTACACCTTC. This encodes CASSPRQRSDYGYTF.